What follows are 12 T cell receptor beta chains derived from one specimen sequenced in a study of cytomegalovirus exposure and HLA in healthy donors. Vbeta (60) and Jbeta (13) primers were used in the PCR. The method was immunoSEQ multiplex PCR; TCRdb's version includes in-frame clones alone and lacks a portion of them. The sample contains tens of thousands of clones, about 80% of which appear only once. Source material: PBMCs. The source of these receptors is a male donor in good health and CMV-seronegative.

The chain carries TRBV11-2 and TRBJ2-2, with 10 bases fitting TRBD1. Germline CDR1 is SGHAT and CDR2 is FQNNGV. V lost 5 bases to trimming and J lost 0 bases; unmatched junction nucleotides: 6. The CDR3 totals 17 residues. CDR3 amino acids: CASSARDRGPNTGELFF. CDR3 sequence (DNA): TGTGCCAGCAGCGCCCGGGACAGGGGTCCGAACACCGGGGAGCTGTTTTTT. Complete variable domain (other parts from reference TRBV11-2 and TRBJ2-2): EAGVAQSPRYKIIEKRQSVAFWCNPISGHATLYWYQQILGQGPKLLIQFQNNGVVDDSQLPKDRFSAERLKGVDSTLKIQPAKLEDSAVYLCASSARDRGPNTGELFFGEGSRLTVL.

The chain links TRBV6-5 to TRBJ1-1; D not certain. V lost 0 bases and J lost 1, with 12 bases in between. Per germline, CDR1 MNHEY and CDR2 SVGAGI. CDR3 length: 16 residues. CDR3 DNA: TGTGCCAGCAGTTACTCGAAGGCCAGACAGAACACTGAAGCTTTCTTT. This encodes CASSYSKARQNTEAFF.

This clone was observed a single time. The chain links TRBV10-3 to TRBJ2-3, with 11 nucleotides matching TRBD1. The CDR3 spans 14 residues. Germline V gene data show CDR1 as ENHRY and CDR2 as SYGVKD. V trimming: 9 bases; J trimming: 2 bases; junction bases outside the gene matches: 4. The DNA for the CDR3 is TGTGCCATGGGGACAGGGGGGACCACAGATACGCAGTATTTT. Translation: CAMGTGGTTDTQYF.

The rearrangement uses TRBV21-1 and TRBJ2-1; no check of the table's D call, TRBD2, against the DNA was made. TRBV21-1 is termed a pseudogene. The CDR3 has 16 amino acids. For the CDR3, the DNA is TGTGCCAGCAACATGCCACGTGAACGGGATTACAATGAGCAGTTCTTC. Protein product: CASNMPRERDYNEQFF.

This clone was recorded once. The chain employs TRBV11-1 and TRBJ1-5; D perhaps matches TRBD1 (6 bases). The CDR3 runs 14 residues. The germline gives CDR1 SGHAT, CDR2 FQDESV (reference sequence). The ends were cut back, 6 bases at V and 10 bases at J, with 19 bases in the middle. The DNA of the CDR3 is TGTGCCAGCAGTCCGGGAACGGGGGGGCATCCCCAGCATTTT. Translation: CASSPGTGGHPQHF.

This clone was observed a single time. The V gene is TRBV6-5, the J gene TRBJ1-1, with 10 bases that match TRBD1. In germline, CDR1 is MNHEY, CDR2 SVGAGI. The J segment lost 3 bases and the V segment lost 7 bases, leaving 2 bases of the junction unmatched. The CDR3 sequence is 13 residues long. In nucleotides, the CDR3 is TGTGCCAGCACTGGACAGGGGGACACTGAAGCTTTCTTT. It specifies CASTGQGDTEAFF.

This clone was seen only once. The chain is built from TRBV7-6 and TRBJ2-7; D is possibly TRBD2 (6 bases). From germline, CDR1 is SGHVS and CDR2 FNYEAQ. The CDR3 runs to 12 residues. With 4 bases removed from V and 5 bases from J, the gap between germline ends came to 9 bases. The CDR3 nucleotides are TGTGCCAGCAGCTGGGGGGTCAACGAGCAGTACTTC. This gives the protein CASSWGVNEQYF.

The chain combines TRBV28 with TRBJ1-2; tentatively, D is TRBD1 (5 bases). Looked up from germline, CDR1 is MDHEN and CDR2 is SYDVKM. V lost 1 base to trimming and J lost 5 bases, with 11 bases between them. The CDR3 loop spans 14 amino acids. Here the CDR3 reads CASSLLSGPYGYTF. The DNA for the CDR3 is TGTGCCAGCAGTTTATTGTCAGGGCCATATGGCTACACCTTC.

The CDR3 DNA follows: TGCGCCAGCACCAAAAGCACTGGGGGGTCCTACGAGCAGTACTTC. It yields the protein CASTKSTGGSYEQYF. The chain employs TRBV4-3 and TRBJ2-7, with D possibly matching TRBD2 (6 bases). Germline CDR1 and CDR2: LGHNA and YSLEER. This CDR3 has 15 residues. V shed 7 bases and J shed 1 base, with 17 bases lying between them.

The CDR3 DNA follows: TGTGCCAGTAGTATCCCGTGGAGGGGTGGGAACACTGAAGCTTTCTTT. It specifies CASSIPWRGGNTEAFF. The rearrangement joins TRBV19 to TRBJ1-1; D is possibly TRBD1 (5 bases). The CDR3 is 16 amino acids. CDR1 is LNHDA and CDR2 is SQIVND in the germline V gene (reference sequence). Trimming cost V 3 bases and J 1 base, with 15 bases left between them.

CDR3: CASSPDKINQPQHF. The CDR3 nucleotides read TGTGCCAGTAGTCCAGATAAGATCAATCAGCCCCAGCATTTT. J is TRBJ1-5 and V is TRBV19; no clear D. The V end was cut by 5 bases, the J end by 3 bases, with 11 bases between. This CDR3 comprises 14 residues. Germline CDR1 is LNHDA and CDR2 is SQIVND (reference sequence).

DNA of the CDR3: TGCGCCAGCAGCTTGGCCGGTGGGACAGGGGTGTATGTGCAGTACTTC. This sequence encodes CASSLAGGTGVYVQYF. J is TRBJ2-7 and V is TRBV5-1; 10 bases align to TRBD1. The CDR3 contains 16 residues. V dropped 0 bases and J dropped 9; count of bases not matched to a gene: 12. Looked up from germline, CDR1 is SGHRS and CDR2 is YFSETQ.